Below, 27 T cell receptor beta chains from the same sample are listed, as sequenced in a study of immune evolution from preneoplasia to lung adenocarcinoma (dated by TCRdb to about 2021). Library preparation used the immunoSEQ multiplex PCR assay. Drawn from immuneACCESS, this table holds only the in-frame rearrangements with V and J called that TCRdb kept. Clones are partly lost; checked studies trace under half to an unresolved V gene and leave the rest unexplained. The sample table contains about 7,500 clones; only one count was recorded for about four fifths of them. The ten largest clones represent about 2.5% of the sample. The sequenced sample consisted of FFPE invasive lung adenocarcinoma tissue. The cell subset or site label on this specimen signifies: frankly invasive lung adenocarcinoma (ADC). These receptors all come from a person aged 40-50 years with lung adenocarcinoma.

This clone was seen once. This chain joins TRBV30 and TRBJ1-5; D is possibly TRBD1 (6 bases). Germline assignment: CDR1 GTSNPN and CDR2 SVGIG (reference sequence). V was trimmed by 2 bases and J by 6 bases, leaving 17 bases between them. The CDR3 consists of 15 residues. The CDR3 DNA follows: TGTGCCTGGAGTTCTAAGGACAGAGCTTTTCAGCCCCAGCATTTT. Its protein is CAWSSKDRAFQPQHF.

The genes are TRBV6-5 and TRBJ2-3; D perhaps matches TRBD2 (7 bases). This CDR3 contains 14 residues. The V and J ends lost 5 bases and 2 bases respectively, with 11 bases between them. In germline, CDR1 is MNHEY, CDR2 SVGAGI. This chain's CDR3 is CASSAGAPTDTQYF. The CDR3, as DNA: TGTGCCAGCAGTGCGGGGGCCCCCACAGATACGCAGTATTTT.

The V gene is TRBV6-5, the J gene TRBJ2-1; TRBD2 matches at 11 bases. The length of the CDR3 is 15 residues. The germline CDR1 and CDR2 sequences are MNHEY and SVGAGI. Losses at the gene ends were 6 bases for V and 9 bases for J; bases not matched to a gene: 10. In DNA, the CDR3 is TGTGCCAGCAGGCTGACTAGCGGGGCTGTGGGTGAGCAGTTCTTC. Translating it yields CASRLTSGAVGEQFF.

The rearrangement uses TRBV19 and TRBJ1-2; D ambiguous. The germline gives CDR1 LNHDA, CDR2 SQIVND (reference sequence). V was shortened by 0 bases and J by 8 bases, with 19 bases between the two germline ends. The CDR3 totals 16 residues. The CDR3 DNA sequence: TGTGCCAGTAGTATAGATAATAACGACCAGGAAAGAGGCTACACCTTC. Amino acids: CASSIDNNDQERGYTF.

The chain links TRBV7-3 to TRBJ2-6; D gene ambiguous. Trimming removed 4 bases from V and 1 base from J, with 8 bases in between. CDR3 length: 15 residues. The germline gives CDR1 SGHTA, CDR2 FQGTGA. This CDR3 reads CASSSRVSGANVLTF. As DNA, the CDR3 is TGTGCCAGCAGCTCCCGGGTATCTGGGGCCAACGTCCTGACTTTC.

The chain links TRBV6-1 to TRBJ2-5; weak D call: TRBD2 (5 bases). Germline CDR1 MNHNS, CDR2 SASEGT. There are 16 residues in the CDR3. Trimming shortened V by 2 bases and J by 5 bases, and 18 bases separated the two germline ends. This CDR3 reads CASSELYWGDGETQYF. CDR3 in DNA: TGTGCCAGCAGTGAACTATATTGGGGAGATGGTGAGACCCAGTACTTC.

This chain links TRBV9 with TRBJ1-2; no clear D. V was trimmed by 6 bases and J by 4 bases, leaving 16 bases between them. The CDR3 contains 14 residues. Germline V gene lookup returns CDR1 SGDLS and CDR2 YYNGEE. The CDR3: CASTPSLDFYGYTF. As DNA, the CDR3 is TGTGCCAGCACCCCGAGCCTTGACTTCTATGGCTACACCTTC.

The chain links TRBV29-1 to TRBJ2-7, with unresolved D. Trimming stripped 4 bases from V and 3 bases from J, with 7 bases between. The CDR3 loop spans 11 amino acids. The germline CDR1 and CDR2 sequences are SQVTM and ANQGSEA. DNA for the CDR3: TGCAGCGTTGGAGACAACTACGAGCAGTACTTC. Protein product: CSVGDNYEQYF.

The V gene is TRBV6-1, the J gene TRBJ1-3; no clear D. The V end was cut by 5 bases, the J end by 0 bases, with 11 bases between. The CDR3 totals 15 residues. Germline V gives CDR1 MNHNS, CDR2 SASEGT. CDR3 in amino acids: CASSSLRISGNTIYF. The CDR3 DNA reads TGTGCCAGCAGTTCCTTACGGATCTCTGGAAACACCATATATTTT.

This clone has only one observation. The chain uses TRBV5-1 and TRBJ2-7; tentatively, D is TRBD2 (7 bases). The CDR3 is made up of 15 amino acids. Trimming stripped 2 bases from V and 1 base from J, with 13 bases between. Germline-derived CDR1 and CDR2 are SGHRS and YFSETQ. DNA for the CDR3: TGCGCCAGCAGCTTTTGGGGGAGGGGGTCCTACGAGCAGTACTTC. Translation: CASSFWGRGSYEQYF. Drawing the rest from reference TRBV5-1 and TRBJ2-7, the complete variable domain is KAGVTQTPRYLIKTRGQQVTLSCSPISGHRSVSWYQQTPGQGLQFLFEYFSETQRNKGNFPGRFSGRQFSNSRSEMNVSTLELGDSALYLCASSFWGRGSYEQYFGPGTRLTVT.

The CDR3 DNA is TGTGCCAGCAGTTTAGGACTAGCGGGAACCTACGAGCAGTACTTC. This translates into CASSLGLAGTYEQYF. The chain carries TRBV28 and TRBJ2-7; 12 bases line up with TRBD2. The V segment lost 2 bases and the J segment 2 bases; nucleotides outside the gene matches: 1. The CDR3 is made up of 15 amino acids. Germline V gene lookup returns CDR1 MDHEN and CDR2 SYDVKM.

The J gene is TRBJ2-2, the V gene TRBV7-8; D uncertain. Deletions cut 5 bases from V and 4 bases from J, with 5 bases between. This CDR3 has 12 amino acids. Germline CDR1 reads SGHVS; CDR2 reads FQNEAQ. As DNA, the CDR3 is TGTGCCAGCAGCCTATTCACCGGGGAGCTGTTTTTT. It encodes CASSLFTGELFF.

The chain recombines TRBV28 with TRBJ1-2; D may be TRBD1 (5 bases). The CDR3 runs 17 residues. The V and J ends lost 4 bases and 3 bases respectively, with 21 bases between them. Germline CDR1 is MDHEN and CDR2 is SYDVKM. CDR3 amino acids: CASSSGGENDGYYGYTF. The CDR3 DNA follows: TGTGCCAGCAGTTCGGGGGGGGAGAATGACGGCTACTATGGCTACACCTTC.

The rearrangement links TRBV7-2 to TRBJ2-7, with 8 nucleotides matching TRBD1. Germline V lookup: CDR1 SGHTA, CDR2 FQGNSA. The CDR3 is 14 amino acids. J was trimmed by 1 base and V by 7 bases; bases with no gene match: 6. The CDR3 region has the DNA TGTGCCAGCAAGACCGGGACAGGATCCTACGAGCAGTACTTC. Translating gives CASKTGTGSYEQYF. Full variable domain (outside the CDR3, taken from reference TRBV7-2 and TRBJ2-7): GAGVSQSPSNKVTEKGKDVELRCDPISGHTALYWYRQSLGQGLEFLIYFQGNSAPDKSGLPSDRFSAERTGGSVSTLTIQRTQQEDSAVYLCASKTGTGSYEQYFGPGTRLTVT.

The chain joins TRBV5-1 to TRBJ2-2; 8 bases line up with TRBD2. This CDR3 region has 16 residues. V lost 3 bases, J lost 7 bases, and 11 bases stayed unmatched. Germline CDR1 is SGHRS and CDR2 is YFSETQ. The CDR3 DNA reads TGCGCCAGCAGCTCATCCCTAGCGGGTATGAACGGGGAGCTGTTTTTT. Translation gives CASSSSLAGMNGELFF.

The chain links TRBV6-1 to TRBJ2-7, with TRBD2 as a possible D gene (6 bases). This CDR3 spans 13 amino acids. Germline V gene lookup returns CDR1 MNHNS and CDR2 SASEGT. Trimming cost V 3 bases and J 7 bases, with 13 bases left between them. The CDR3 loop reads CASSDPTRGEQYF. CDR3 DNA sequence: TGTGCCAGCAGTGACCCGACTAGGGGAGAGCAGTACTTC.

CDR3 in amino acids: CASSGQAQQFF. The DNA of the CDR3 is TGTGCCAGCTCGGGACAGGCCCAGCAGTTCTTC. The chain combines TRBV18 with TRBJ2-1, with 8 positions matching TRBD1. With V trimmed by 6 bases and J by 11 bases, 3 bases remained unmatched. Germline V CDR1 and CDR2: KGHSH, LQKENI. The CDR3 has 11 residues.

The V call is TRBV30, the J call TRBJ2-7; possible D gene TRBD2, 6 bases. Trimming shortened V by 0 bases and J by 5 bases, and 20 bases separated the two germline ends. The CDR3 covers 16 residues. Germline V gives CDR1 GTSNPN, CDR2 SVGIG (reference sequence). Here the CDR3 DNA reads TGTGCCTGGAGTGTACGAATTGTCGGGAGCCGAGACGAGCAGTACTTC. Translating gives CAWSVRIVGSRDEQYF.

The chain is built from TRBV9 and TRBJ2-3, with 10 nucleotides matching TRBD2. Germline values: CDR1 SGDLS, CDR2 YYNGEE. V lost 2 bases and J lost 0; bases outside the gene matches: 6. CDR3 size: 17 residues. CDR3 in amino acids: CASSVGSGGLSTDTQYF. The CDR3 nucleotides are TGTGCCAGCAGCGTGGGTAGCGGGGGGTTAAGCACAGATACGCAGTATTTT.

The chain is built from TRBV9 and TRBJ2-2, with D unclear. V was shortened by 4 bases and J by 1 base, with 17 bases between the two germline ends. The germline V gene encodes CDR1 SGDLS and CDR2 YYNGEE. The CDR3 has 17 amino acids. The CDR3 sequence is CASSNPISRRNTGELFF. The CDR3 region has the DNA TGTGCCAGCAGCAACCCTATAAGCAGGAGGAACACCGGGGAGCTGTTTTTT.

The V call is TRBV11-2, the J call TRBJ1-1; TRBD1 aligns across 7 bases. Germline CDR1 reads SGHAT; CDR2 reads FQNNGV. CDR3 length: 13 amino acids. V lost 0 bases and J lost 7; bases outside the gene matches: 2. CDR3 region: CASSLEGTDEAFF. CDR3 nucleotide sequence: TGTGCCAGCAGCTTAGAAGGGACAGATGAAGCTTTCTTT.

This chain joins TRBV19 and TRBJ1-6; tentatively, D is TRBD1 (5 bases). The CDR3 covers 14 residues. The V and J ends lost 3 bases and 8 bases respectively, with 11 bases between them. CDR1 LNHDA and CDR2 SQIVND come from the germline V gene (reference sequence). The DNA of the CDR3 is TGTGCCAGTAGTATTAGGGGCAAGGATTCACCCCTCCACTTT. Its protein product is CASSIRGKDSPLHF.

The chain links TRBV6-1 to TRBJ1-1; D is uncertain. The CDR3 is made up of 16 amino acids. CDR1 is MNHNS and CDR2 is SASEGT in the germline V gene. V was shortened by 4 bases and J by 3 bases, with 18 bases between the two germline ends. This CDR3 reads CASSGRAAWAHTEAFF. The CDR3 DNA reads TGTGCCAGCAGTGGGAGGGCAGCTTGGGCCCACACTGAAGCTTTCTTT.

The table lists this clone with a few counts. The chain links TRBV11-2 to TRBJ1-1; 7 nucleotides agree with TRBD1. Germline CDR1 is SGHAT and CDR2 is FQNNGV. The CDR3 is 15 residues long. Trimming took 5 bases from V and 2 from J; bases not matched to a gene: 8. In DNA form, the CDR3 reads TGTGCCAGCAGCCCTTGGGGACAGCGTAACACTGAAGCTTTCTTT. This translates into CASSPWGQRNTEAFF.

This clone has just a few counts. The chain recombines TRBV27 with TRBJ1-1; TRBD1 aligns across 7 bases. The CDR3 has 14 amino acids. Germline V lookup: CDR1 MNHEY, CDR2 SMNVEV (reference sequence). With V trimmed by 4 bases and J by 2 bases, 4 bases remained unmatched. CDR3 amino acids: CASSSRDRNTEAFF. In nucleotides, the CDR3 is TGTGCCAGCAGTTCGAGGGACAGAAACACTGAAGCTTTCTTT.

V usage is TRBV11-2 and J usage is TRBJ1-1; maybe TRBD1 (5 bases). Germline CDR1 is SGHAT and CDR2 is FQNNGV. The CDR3 is 14 amino acids. The ends were cut back, 1 base at V and 6 bases at J, with 12 bases in the middle. CDR3 nucleotides: TGTGCCAGCAGCTTAGGATGGGGGACCCCTGAAGCTTTCTTT. Encoded protein: CASSLGWGTPEAFF.

The chain couples TRBV6-1 to TRBJ1-5, with D possibly TRBD1 on 5 matching bases. This CDR3 is built from 15 residues. The V gene's germline CDR1 is MNHNS and CDR2 SASEGT. V was clipped by 3 bases and J by 8 bases, with 17 bases between them. The CDR3, as DNA: TGTGCCAGCAGTGACCAACCAGGGATGGGGGAGCCCCAGCATTTT. Translation gives CASSDQPGMGEPQHF.